These 29 T cell receptor beta chains share one sample of origin, sequenced in a study of blood T cell repertoires in COVID-19. Repertoires were generated with immunoSEQ multiplex PCR, while TCRdb's copy carries only in-frame clones and drops some. This table has about 380,000 clones, 85% appearing once. The material sequenced was peripheral blood. All receptors derive from a woman under 30 with acute or convalescent COVID-19.

The chain has TRBV10-3 and TRBJ1-4; D not certain. CDR1 is ENHRY and CDR2 is SYGVKD in the germline V gene. The length of the CDR3 is 13 residues. With 3 bases removed from V and 5 bases from J, the gap between germline ends came to 7 bases. This CDR3 reads CAISDRYNEKLFF. As DNA, the CDR3 is TGTGCCATCAGTGACCGGTACAATGAAAAACTGTTTTTT.

This clone appeared once. The rearrangement links TRBV6-1 to TRBJ2-7; D is ambiguous. Trimming shortened V by 0 bases and J by 4 bases, and 10 bases separated the two germline ends. CDR1 is MNHNS, CDR2 SASEGT, per germline. The CDR3 has 14 residues. In nucleotides, the CDR3 is TGTGCCAGCAGTGAAGCACTTCGTTCGTACGAGCAGTACTTC. Its translation is CASSEALRSYEQYF.

V gene TRBV5-6 combines with J gene TRBJ1-3; possible D gene TRBD1, 6 bases. This CDR3 region has 14 residues. The V gene lost 5 bases and the J gene lost 4 bases, with 13 bases spanning the gap. CDR1 and CDR2 (germline): SGHDT, YYEEEE. The CDR3 reads CASSSGQGGNTIYF. CDR3 bases: TGTGCCAGCAGTTCGGGACAAGGAGGAAACACCATATATTTT.

The gene calls are TRBV7-3 and TRBJ2-3, with no clear D. With 3 bases removed from V and 1 base from J, the gap between germline ends came to 14 bases. Germline V lookup: CDR1 SGHTA, CDR2 FQGTGA. This CDR3 is 16 amino acids long. The CDR3 region is CASSFALSSGTDTQYF. Written as DNA, the CDR3 is TGTGCCAGCAGCTTTGCCCTTAGCAGCGGCACAGATACGCAGTATTTT.

Comment on this clone: This specimen includes other DNA sequences encoding the same CDR3. The chain links TRBV19 to TRBJ1-1, with D tentatively TRBD1 (6 bases). The ends were cut back, 9 bases at V and 1 base at J, with 9 bases in the middle. Per the germline V gene, CDR1 is LNHDA and CDR2 is SQIVND (reference sequence). This CDR3 is 12 amino acids long. CDR3 amino acids: CASLTGNTEAFF. The CDR3 DNA sequence: TGTGCCAGCCTGACAGGGAACACTGAAGCTTTCTTT.

The chain couples TRBV18 to TRBJ2-2; D uncertain. This CDR3 region has 15 residues. With 0 bases removed from V and 1 base from J, the gap between germline ends came to 6 bases. Per germline, CDR1 KGHSH and CDR2 LQKENI. CDR3 DNA: TGTGCCAGCTCACCACCTAGCAGGAACACCGGGGAGCTGTTTTTT. It encodes CASSPPSRNTGELFF.

This chain links TRBV6-5 with TRBJ1-3; D remains ambiguous. CDR1 MNHEY and CDR2 SVGAGI come from the germline V gene. The ends were cut back, 4 bases at V and 7 bases at J, with 8 bases in the middle. The CDR3 consists of 12 residues. The DNA for the CDR3 is TGTGCCAGCAGTTCCAGGAGGAACACCATATATTTT. Protein sequence: CASSSRRNTIYF.

This chain joins TRBV5-5 and TRBJ2-2; TRBD1 aligns across 10 bases. Germline CDR1 and CDR2: SGHKS and YYEKEE (reference sequence). The CDR3 spans 18 residues. V shed 4 bases and J 6 bases; nucleotides not matched to a gene: 15. CDR3: CASSGRVKTGGPAGELFF. DNA for the CDR3: TGTGCCAGCAGCGGGCGGGTTAAGACAGGGGGCCCAGCCGGGGAGCTGTTTTTT.

V is TRBV23-1 and J is TRBJ1-6; no reliable D call. TRBV23-1 is marked as an open reading frame, function uncertain. The V and J ends lost 7 bases and 0 bases respectively, with 7 bases between them. This CDR3 is 14 amino acids long. The CDR3 DNA sequence: TGCGCCAGCACCCGGAGCTCCTATAATTCACCCCTCCACTTT. Amino acid sequence: CASTRSSYNSPLHF.

On this clone: At one end, the junction sequence differs from germline, possibly due to a read error. V gene TRBV6-4 combines with J gene TRBJ2-2, with 8 bases aligning to TRBD1. Germline V gene lookup returns CDR1 MRHNA and CDR2 SNTAGT. This CDR3 spans 15 amino acids. The CDR3 coding sequence is TGTGCCAGCAGTCACTCCGACAGGGGTTCCGGGGAGCTGTTTTTT. Its protein product is CASSHSDRGSGELFF.

This clone was recorded a few times. The gene calls are TRBV6-1 and TRBJ1-5; D is possibly TRBD1 (5 bases). The CDR3 is made up of 16 amino acids. CDR1 and CDR2 (germline): MNHNS, SASEGT. The V end was cut by 3 bases, the J end by 2 bases, with 14 bases between. The DNA of the CDR3 is TGTGCCAGCAGTGAGGGGCTAGGGTGGGGCAATCAGCCCCAGCATTTT. Encoded protein: CASSEGLGWGNQPQHF.

The CDR3 protein is CASSIPTGRNQPQHF. The CDR3 nucleotides are TGTGCCAGCAGCATCCCGACAGGGAGAAATCAGCCCCAGCATTTT. The chain uses TRBV28 and TRBJ1-5; 7 nucleotides match TRBD1. Per germline, CDR1 MDHEN and CDR2 SYDVKM. The V and J ends lost 6 bases and 4 bases, in that order; junction bases with no gene match: 9. The CDR3 loop spans 15 amino acids.

V usage is TRBV24-1 and J usage is TRBJ1-3, with TRBD1 as a possible D gene (6 bases). There are 15 residues in the CDR3. Looked up from germline, CDR1 is KGHDR and CDR2 is SFDVKD. V was pared by 2 bases and J by 1 base, with 8 bases between. The CDR3 DNA reads TGTGCCACCAGTGATTCACAGGGATCTGGAAACACCATATATTTT. Translating it yields CATSDSQGSGNTIYF.

The CDR3 nucleotides are TGTGCCAGCAGTACTACAGGGTTGAGTCAGCCCCAGCATTTT. Translation gives CASSTTGLSQPQHF. The gene calls are TRBV28 and TRBJ1-5, with D possibly being TRBD1 (6 bases). This CDR3 comprises 14 residues. V lost 5 bases to trimming and J lost 6 bases, with 14 bases between them. Germline lookup yields CDR1 MDHEN and CDR2 SYDVKM.

In its sample, this clone was seen a few times. The chain combines TRBV11-2 with TRBJ1-5, with 12 nucleotides matching TRBD1. This CDR3 region has 17 residues. With V trimmed by 3 bases and J by 2 bases, 5 bases remained unmatched. Germline V gene sequence: CDR1 SGHAT, CDR2 FQNNGV. CDR3 in amino acids: CASSLGTGGAGNQPQHF. DNA for the CDR3: TGTGCCAGCAGCTTGGGGACAGGGGGCGCTGGCAATCAGCCCCAGCATTTT.

The chain links TRBV28 to TRBJ1-5; 7 bases are a match to TRBD1. Losses at the gene ends were 7 bases for V and 7 bases for J; bases not matched to a gene: 10. CDR1 and CDR2 (germline): MDHEN, SYDVKM. The CDR3 is made up of 14 amino acids. The CDR3 DNA follows: TGTGCCAGCACCCGGGACAGAGTATGCCAGCCCCAGCATTTT. It yields the protein CASTRDRVCQPQHF.

The genes are TRBV2 and TRBJ2-7; the match to TRBD1 covers 7 bases. V lost 8 bases to trimming and J lost 4 bases; unmatched junction nucleotides: 14. CDR3 length: 15 residues. From germline, CDR1 is SNHLY and CDR2 FYNNEI. CDR3 nucleotides: TGTGCCAGCCGACAGGGTCCCGGACTTAATTACGAGCAGTACTTC. As protein: CASRQGPGLNYEQYF.

This rearrangement joins TRBV27 to TRBJ2-7; the match to TRBD1 covers 9 bases. The CDR3 totals 17 residues. V was clipped by 5 bases and J by 7 bases; unmatched bases: 18. Per the germline V gene, CDR1 is MNHEY and CDR2 is SMNVEV (reference sequence). Written as DNA, the CDR3 is TGTGCCAGCAGTCCTAACCCGGGACAGGGAATTTCGGGAGAGCAGTACTTC. Amino acid sequence: CASSPNPGQGISGEQYF.

This clone was observed a single time. The V and J genes are TRBV5-4 and TRBJ2-1, with TRBD2 identical over 10 bases. This CDR3 is 15 amino acids long. The V gene's germline CDR1 is SGHNT and CDR2 YYREEE (reference sequence). The V and J ends lost 4 bases and 7 bases, in that order; junction bases with no gene match: 8. CDR3 DNA sequence: TGTGCCAGCAGCCTAAGCGGGGGGGCCGATAATGAGCAGTTCTTC. Translation: CASSLSGGADNEQFF.

This chain joins TRBV13 and TRBJ2-3, with 8 bases aligning to TRBD1. This CDR3 has 15 residues. CDR1 and CDR2 from the germline V gene are PRHDT and FYEKMQ (reference sequence). After removal of 2 bases from V and 0 bases from J, the junction contained 1 base not matched to a gene. CDR3 in amino acids: CASSLRTGSTDTQYF. The CDR3 DNA reads TGTGCCAGCAGCTTAAGGACAGGGAGCACAGATACGCAGTATTTT.

The chain combines TRBV6-5 with TRBJ1-5; TRBD1 matches at 8 bases. Germline trimming cut 6 bases from V and 5 bases from J; bases unmatched to any gene: 6. The CDR3 is 14 amino acids. The V gene's germline CDR1 is MNHEY and CDR2 SVGAGI. The DNA for the CDR3 is TGTGCCAGCAGGGGCACAGGGGGGGATCAGCCCCAGCATTTT. This sequence encodes CASRGTGGDQPQHF.

The sample holds a few counts of this clone. The chain is built from TRBV7-7 and TRBJ1-3, with D possibly TRBD1 on 5 matching bases. Trimming pared 5 bases from V and 0 bases from J, leaving 14 bases between. The CDR3 consists of 16 residues. The germline V gene encodes CDR1 SSHAT and CDR2 FNYEAQ (reference sequence). CDR3 residues: CASSQGLPSSGNTIYF. In nucleotides, the CDR3 is TGTGCCAGCAGCCAGGGACTCCCGAGCTCTGGAAACACCATATATTTT.

The DNA of the CDR3 is TGTGCCAGCAGTGAAGCCCTCGGGGTAGGATACGAGCAGTACTTC. Amino acids: CASSEALGVGYEQYF. The V call is TRBV6-1, the J call TRBJ2-7; D may be TRBD2 (5 bases). The germline V and J ends were trimmed by 0 bases and 4 bases, with 13 bases remaining between them. In germline, CDR1 is MNHNS, CDR2 SASEGT. The CDR3 totals 15 residues.

This clone came up once. This rearrangement joins TRBV9 to TRBJ2-7, with 8 bases that match TRBD2. The CDR3 contains 15 residues. The germline gives CDR1 SGDLS, CDR2 YYNGEE. The J segment lost 4 bases and the V segment lost 1 base, leaving 7 bases of the junction unmatched. CDR3 DNA: TGTGCCAGCAGCGTAACGGGAGGGTCCCAATACGAGCAGTACTTC. As protein: CASSVTGGSQYEQYF.

CDR3 residues: CASLEGAGHEKLFF. The CDR3 DNA follows: TGTGCCAGCCTGGAGGGAGCGGGGCATGAAAAACTGTTTTTT. This chain connects TRBV19 to TRBJ1-4; weak D call: TRBD1 (5 bases). CDR1 is LNHDA, CDR2 SQIVND, per germline (reference sequence). Trimming left V 9 bases short and J 6 bases short, with 17 bases between. This CDR3 is built from 14 residues.

This clone was seen once. The rearrangement joins TRBV21-1 to TRBJ1-2; the D segment call TRBD1 is taken from the table without a DNA check. TRBV21-1 has pseudogene status. This CDR3 contains 17 residues. In nucleotides, the CDR3 is TGTGCCAGCAGCAAAGATCCGCTACAGGGGGAAAACTATGGCTACACCTTC. Amino acid sequence: CASSKDPLQGENYGYTF.

V and J are TRBV2 and TRBJ2-7; 8 bases align to TRBD1. Trimming removed 2 bases from V and 3 bases from J; junction bases left unmatched: 3. CDR3 size: 14 residues. In germline, CDR1 is SNHLY, CDR2 FYNNEI. The CDR3 spells CASSETGGYYEQYF. DNA of the CDR3: TGTGCCAGCAGTGAAACAGGGGGGTACTACGAGCAGTACTTC.

The V call is TRBV4-2, the J call TRBJ1-3, with unresolved D. The CDR3 sequence is 19 residues long. Trimming removed 1 base from V and 0 bases from J, with 19 bases in between. CDR1 LGHNA and CDR2 YNFKEQ come from the germline V gene. The CDR3 here is CASSQVNRGSAGSGNTIYF. CDR3 DNA sequence: TGTGCCAGCAGCCAAGTCAATAGAGGTTCCGCGGGCTCTGGAAACACCATATATTTT.

V usage is TRBV10-3 and J usage is TRBJ2-1; D possibly corresponds to TRBD2 (6 bases). V dropped 0 bases and J dropped 6 bases, with 15 bases sitting between them. CDR3 size: 16 residues. Germline values: CDR1 ENHRY, CDR2 SYGVKD. This CDR3 is CAISESRAEAGNEQFF. In DNA, the CDR3 is TGTGCCATCAGTGAGTCTCGGGCAGAAGCGGGCAATGAGCAGTTCTTC.